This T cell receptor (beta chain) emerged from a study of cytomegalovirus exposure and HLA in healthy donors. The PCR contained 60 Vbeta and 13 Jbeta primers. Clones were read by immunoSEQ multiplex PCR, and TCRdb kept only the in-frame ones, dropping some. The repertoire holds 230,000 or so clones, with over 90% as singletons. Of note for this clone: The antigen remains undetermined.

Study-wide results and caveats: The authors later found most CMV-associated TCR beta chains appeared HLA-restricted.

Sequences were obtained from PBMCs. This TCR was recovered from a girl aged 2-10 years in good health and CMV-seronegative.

The CDR3, as DNA: TGTGCCAGCAGACCTATGACTTACCCTTCCCCTGAAGCTTTCTTT. This gives the protein CASRPMTYPSPEAFF. This chain uses TRBV9 with TRBJ1-1; D is ambiguous. V lost 5 bases, J lost 6 bases, and 20 bases lay in between. CDR3 size: 15 residues. Germline V CDR1 and CDR2: SGDLS, YYNGEE.